What follows describes a single TCR beta chain. Here immunoSEQ multiplex PCR was the method, and the copy in TCRdb shows in-frame clones only, minus some. The table has under 150,000 clones, around 86% seen once; the top ten hold more than 4%. V lost 11 bases and J 0 bases, leaving 8 bases between the germline ends. Germline lookup yields CDR1 SEHNR and CDR2 FQNEAQ (reference sequence). The CDR3 is 13 amino acids. The data derive from a study of control samples from healthy donors and cancer patients. Source material: blood. The origin of this receptor is a man between 25 and 39 years old in good health. The chain carries TRBV7-9 and TRBJ2-6; D perhaps matches TRBD2 (6 bases). CDR3 DNA: TGTGCCTGGAGGGGCTCTGGGGCCAACGTCCTGACTTTC. Protein: CAWRGSGANVLTF.